Following are 16 T cell receptor beta chains from one sample sequenced in a study of blood T cell repertoires in COVID-19. Here immunoSEQ multiplex PCR was the method, and the copy in TCRdb shows in-frame clones only, minus some. The sample holds roughly 34,000 clones, 70% to 90% seen once. The specimen was peripheral blood. The source of these receptors is a man aged 80 or over with active COVID-19.

V gene TRBV3-1 (or the pseudogene TRBV3-2) combines with J gene TRBJ2-2; D may be TRBD2 (6 bases). Trimming pared 8 bases from V and 8 bases from J, leaving 9 bases between. The CDR3 has 11 amino acids. The germline V gene has CDR1 LGHDT and CDR2 YNNKEL (reference sequence). The CDR3 coding sequence is TGTGCCAGCCGGGAGTGGGGGGAGCTGTTTTTT. Its protein is CASREWGELFF.

V and J are TRBV5-5 and TRBJ2-7; D unclear. Looked up from germline, CDR1 is SGHKS and CDR2 is YYEKEE (reference sequence). Trimming shortened V by 0 bases and J by 2 bases, and 15 bases separated the two germline ends. The CDR3 runs to 16 residues. The chain's CDR3 is CASSLDVNSGPYEQYF. CDR3 sequence (DNA): TGTGCCAGCAGCTTGGATGTAAACTCAGGTCCCTACGAGCAGTACTTC.

The V call is TRBV5-1, the J call TRBJ2-5; TRBD2 matches 8 bases. This CDR3 comprises 15 residues. V lost 4 bases and J lost 5; bases outside the gene matches: 10. The germline CDR1 and CDR2 sequences are SGHRS and YFSETQ. The CDR3 DNA is TGCGCCAGCAGCCCCATAGCGGGGCCAATGGAGACCCAGTACTTC. The encoded protein is CASSPIAGPMETQYF.

In DNA form, the CDR3 reads TGTGCCAGCAGGTTAGCGGGGTTCTCCTACGAGCAGTACTTC. Translation: CASRLAGFSYEQYF. The chain joins TRBV28 to TRBJ2-7, with 8 positions matching TRBD2. Germline CDR1 reads MDHEN; CDR2 reads SYDVKM. Trimming at V came to 6 bases and at J to 0 bases, leaving 4 bases not matched to a gene. This CDR3 region has 14 residues.

This sequence joins TRBV25-1 and TRBJ1-1, with D tentatively TRBD1 (6 bases). Germline V lookup: CDR1 MGHDK, CDR2 SYGVNS. The CDR3 consists of 13 residues. Trimming took off 6 bases at V and 1 base at J, with 9 bases between the two ends. The CDR3 nucleotides read TGTGCCAGCAGAACGACAGGGAACACTGAAGCTTTCTTT. Protein sequence: CASRTTGNTEAFF.

The chain uses TRBV6-5 and TRBJ2-7; D remains unclear. Germline V lookup: CDR1 MNHEY, CDR2 SVGAGI. This CDR3 has 14 amino acids. The V end was cut by 4 bases, the J end by 0 bases, with 10 bases between. The CDR3 sequence: CASSWLDNSYEQYF. In DNA form, the CDR3 reads TGTGCCAGCAGTTGGTTAGACAACTCCTACGAGCAGTACTTC.

The chain links TRBV3-1 (or the pseudogene TRBV3-2) to TRBJ1-5; D gene ambiguous. This CDR3 has 13 residues. Trimming took off 5 bases at V and 4 bases at J, with 9 bases between the two ends. CDR1 LGHDT and CDR2 YNNKEL come from the germline V gene (reference sequence). The CDR3 nucleotides are TGTGCCAGCAGCTATGGACTGAATCAGCCCCAGCATTTT. This codes for CASSYGLNQPQHF.

The chain has TRBV3-1 (or the pseudogene TRBV3-2) and TRBJ2-7, with 9 bases aligning to TRBD1. In germline, CDR1 is LGHDT, CDR2 YNNKEL (reference sequence). The CDR3 runs to 15 residues. The V gene end was trimmed by 0 bases and the J gene end by 6 bases; junction bases not matched to a gene: 6. CDR3 region: CASSQDGTGFGEQYF. The CDR3 coding sequence is TGTGCCAGCAGCCAAGATGGGACAGGGTTTGGCGAGCAGTACTTC.

The CDR3 is CASSPDRGVSGNTIYF. The CDR3 DNA reads TGTGCCAGCTCCCCGGACAGGGGAGTTTCCGGAAACACCATATATTTT. The rearrangement joins TRBV18 to TRBJ1-3; 9 nucleotides line up with TRBD1. The CDR3 totals 16 residues. Germline loops: CDR1 KGHSH, CDR2 LQKENI. The J segment lost 4 bases and the V segment lost 6 bases, leaving 10 bases of the junction unmatched.

V and J are TRBV9 and TRBJ2-3, with TRBD2 matching 14 bases. Germline CDR1 is SGDLS and CDR2 is YYNGEE. Trimming cost V 3 bases and J 4 bases; bases outside gene matches: 13. There are 19 residues in the CDR3. For the CDR3, the DNA is TGTGCCAGCAGCGGTGGTGGACTAGCGGGGGGTTGGTCGGCAGATACGCAGTATTTT. Protein product: CASSGGGLAGGWSADTQYF.

This chain joins TRBV5-1 and TRBJ1-1, with unresolved D. The germline gives CDR1 SGHRS, CDR2 YFSETQ. CDR3 size: 14 residues. V lost 6 bases, J lost 1 base, and 13 bases lay in between. The CDR3 loop reads CASKVQTANTEAFF. Written as DNA, the CDR3 is TGCGCCAGCAAGGTTCAGACTGCGAACACTGAAGCTTTCTTT.

This clone appeared a few times. J is TRBJ2-3 and V is TRBV6-6; 8 bases are a match to TRBD2. The J segment lost 3 bases and the V segment lost 2 bases, leaving 4 bases of the junction unmatched. CDR3 length: 15 residues. Germline loops: CDR1 MNHNY, CDR2 SVGAGI (reference sequence). In nucleotides, the CDR3 is TGTGCCAGCAGTTACATGGTAGCGGGGACAGATACGCAGTATTTT. Translating gives CASSYMVAGTDTQYF.

The CDR3 DNA is TGTGCCAGCAGTAAGACTAGCGGGGTTAACACCGGGGAGCTGTTTTTT. This gives the protein CASSKTSGVNTGELFF. J is TRBJ2-2 and V is TRBV6-2 or TRBV6-3; 11 bases agree with TRBD2. The CDR3 is 16 amino acids. The germline V gene has CDR1 MNHEY and CDR2 SVGEGT. Losses at the gene ends were 5 bases for V and 2 bases for J; bases not matched to a gene: 4.

The J gene is TRBJ1-4, the V gene TRBV7-7, with 7 bases that match TRBD1. V lost 2 bases and J lost 5; bases outside the gene matches: 17. The CDR3 consists of 19 residues. CDR1 is SSHAT, CDR2 FNYEAQ, per germline (reference sequence). The CDR3 reads CASSLRPLDIQGTNEKLFF. CDR3 DNA sequence: TGTGCCAGCAGCTTAAGGCCCCTAGATATACAGGGGACGAATGAAAAACTGTTTTTT.

The chain links TRBV2 to TRBJ1-5; no definite D call. V gave up 6 bases and J gave up 6 bases, with 6 bases separating them. From germline, CDR1 is SNHLY and CDR2 FYNNEI. CDR3 length equals 11 residues. This chain's CDR3 is CASREAQPQHF. In nucleotides, the CDR3 is TGTGCCAGCAGGGAGGCTCAGCCCCAGCATTTT. Variable domain in full (rest from reference TRBV2 and TRBJ1-5): EPEVTQTPSHQVTQMGQEVILRCVPISNHLYFYWYRQILGQKVEFLVSFYNNEISEKSEIFDDQFSVERPDGSNFTLKIRSTKLEDSAMYFCASREAQPQHFGDGTRLSIL.

The J gene is TRBJ1-6, the V gene TRBV10-2, with D maybe TRBD1 (6 bases). CDR3 length: 14 residues. V shed 7 bases and J shed 8 bases, with 15 bases lying between them. Germline V gene sequence: CDR1 WSHSY, CDR2 SAAADI. CDR3 DNA: TGCGCCAGCACTACGACAGGTAGTGATTCACCCCTCCACTTT. Protein product: CASTTTGSDSPLHF.